The T cell receptor beta chain described here comes from a study of blood T cell repertoires in COVID-19. The protocol was immunoSEQ multiplex PCR, while the TCRdb copy is restricted to in-frame clones and leaves out a portion. The data show some 89,000 clones, about nine tenths seen once. This CDR3 has 14 residues. Germline V gene lookup returns CDR1 SEHNR and CDR2 FQNEAQ (reference sequence). The V and J ends lost 3 bases and 1 base respectively, with 10 bases between them. The TCR comes from a man aged 50-59 years with acute or convalescent COVID-19. Material: peripheral blood. The chain joins TRBV7-9 to TRBJ2-7; D might be TRBD1 (6 bases). The CDR3 protein is CASSLVDSSYEQYF. The CDR3 bases are TGTGCCAGCAGCTTGGTGGACAGTTCCTACGAGCAGTACTTC.